This T cell receptor (beta chain) was recorded in a study of blood T cells in healthy people across ages. Study-wide points: Aged donors had fewer naive CD4+ cells and lower diversity than long-lived donors.

CDR3 length equals 15 residues. Germline assignment: CDR1 MNHEY and CDR2 SVGAGI. V lost 4 bases and J 5 bases, leaving 15 bases between the germline ends. This clonotype was found many times. Its antigen is as yet unknown. Next came a second PCR, run for about 6 to 12 cycles, which used a sample-barcoded 5' primer along with a J-beta primer mix. All samples yielded 2.5 million or more CDR3-containing paired-end reads. TCRdb used MiXCR to reprocess the 5' RACE reads, holding one entry per CDR3 protein. The data show about 580,000 distinct CDR3 sequences, more than 45% seen once. The study recruited healthy Caucasian donors from Russia who were aged about 6 to 90. Peripheral blood samples of roughly 9.8 milliliters were drawn from each donor.

The clonotype originates from a man older than 75 in good health. Sequencing was performed on blood. The chain carries TRBV6-5 and TRBJ2-1; D may match TRBD1 or TRBD2 (7 bases each). CDR3 region: CASSSGGVIHNEQFF. Written as DNA, the CDR3 is TGTGCCAGCAGTTCAGGGGGGGTAATACACAATGAGCAGTTCTTC.